Listed below are T cell receptor beta chains from one sample, sequenced in a study of T cell changes during pregnancy in multiple sclerosis. Using immunoSEQ multiplex PCR, the repertoire was profiled, and TCRdb retains in-frame clones only, with some absent. Of approximately 37,000 clones in the sample, around 94% were seen once. The source was peripheral blood, collected in the third trimester of pregnancy. The receptor set was obtained from a female donor with multiple sclerosis, enrolled in a pregnancy study. Each CDR3 is given with its conserved first and last residue. A D gene is named only where the DNA matches it firmly. Clone size is stated in some rows and not others, as once, few, many or a class when expanded.

size: NA; J: TRBJ1-4; D: TRBD1; V: TRBV5-1; CDR3: CASSAGGANEKLFF; DNA: TGCGCCAGCAGCGCAGGGGGCGCGAATGAAAAACTGTTTTTT
size: NA; J: TRBJ1-2; D: TRBD1; V: TRBV6-6; CDR3: CASSHRGGGYTF; DNA: TGTGCCAGCAGCCACAGGGGAGGCGGCTACACCTTC
size: NA; J: TRBJ2-3; D: TRBD2; V: TRBV28; CDR3: CASGLAGGLFTDTQYF; DNA: TGTGCCAGTGGACTAGCGGGAGGTCTTTTCACAGATACGCAGTATTTT
size: NA; J: TRBJ2-1; D: TRBD2; V: TRBV7-2; CDR3: CASSFFTSGTDEQFF; DNA: TGTGCCAGCAGCTTCTTCACTAGCGGGACCGATGAGCAGTTCTTC
size: NA; J: TRBJ2-4; D: NA; V: TRBV28; CDR3: CASSSKRGNIQYF; DNA: TGTGCCAGCAGCTCAAAGAGGGGGAACATTCAGTACTTC
size: NA; J: TRBJ2-7; D: NA; V: TRBV6-5; CDR3: CASSSGTTYEQYF; DNA: TGTGCCAGCAGTTCCGGGACAACCTACGAGCAGTACTTC
size: NA; J: TRBJ1-2; D: TRBD1; V: TRBV30; CDR3: CAWSKPDRGSGYTF; DNA: TGTGCCTGGAGTAAACCCGACAGGGGAAGTGGCTACACCTTC
size: NA; J: TRBJ1-5; D: NA; V: TRBV4-3; CDR3: CASSQDLGGGQPQHF; DNA: TGCGCCAGCAGCCAAGATCTCGGGGGGGGTCAGCCCCAGCATTTT
size: NA; J: TRBJ2-5; D: TRBD2; V: TRBV18; CDR3: CASSYLAGTGETQYF; DNA: TGTGCCAGCTCTTATCTAGCGGGAACGGGAGAGACCCAGTACTTC
size: NA; J: TRBJ1-5; D: NA; V: TRBV7-2; CDR3: CASSLADRNQPQHF; DNA: TGTGCCAGCAGCTTAGCGGACAGAAATCAGCCCCAGCATTTT
size: NA; J: TRBJ2-3; D: TRBD1; V: TRBV19; CDR3: CASSRGQNTDTQYF; DNA: TGTGCCAGTAGTAGGGGACAGAACACAGATACGCAGTATTTT
size: NA; J: TRBJ2-4; D: NA; V: TRBV6-1; CDR3: CASSQTDAKNIQYF; DNA: TGTGCCAGCAGCCAGACAGACGCCAAAAACATTCAGTACTTC
size: NA; J: TRBJ2-1; D: TRBD1; V: TRBV7-6; CDR3: CASSLATGTVYNEQFF; DNA: TGTGCCAGCAGCTTAGCAACCGGGACAGTATACAATGAGCAGTTCTTC
size: NA; J: TRBJ2-1; D: TRBD2; V: TRBV6-1; CDR3: CASSARTSSMFF; DNA: TGTGCCAGCAGTGCGAGGACTAGTTCGATGTTCTTC
size: NA; J: TRBJ2-3; D: NA; V: TRBV9; CDR3: CASSPKSSDTQYF; DNA: TGTGCCAGCAGCCCGAAGAGCTCAGATACGCAGTATTTT
size: NA; J: TRBJ1-1; D: TRBD1; V: TRBV29-1; CDR3: CSVTRTGNTEAFF; DNA: TGCAGCGTTACACGGACAGGGAACACTGAAGCTTTCTTT
size: NA; J: TRBJ1-4; D: NA; V: TRBV19; CDR3: CASSIWRGGEEKLFF; DNA: TGTGCCAGTAGTATATGGAGAGGGGGAGAGGAAAAACTGTTTTTT
size: NA; J: TRBJ2-7; D: TRBD1; V: TRBV28; CDR3: CASSPIGTGERYEQYF; DNA: TGTGCCAGCAGTCCTATCGGGACAGGGGAAAGATACGAGCAGTACTTC
size: NA; J: TRBJ2-1; D: TRBD2; V: TRBV18; CDR3: CASSLAGTSGNYNEQFF; DNA: TGTGCCAGCTCACTAGCCGGGACTAGCGGTAACTACAATGAGCAGTTCTTC
size: NA; J: TRBJ1-1; D: TRBD1; V: TRBV11-3; CDR3: CASSSPQERTGAITEAFF; DNA: TGTGCCAGCAGCTCCCCTCAGGAAAGGACAGGGGCCATCACTGAAGCTTTCTTT
size: once; J: TRBJ2-6; D: TRBD1; V: TRBV27; CDR3: CASSRQGNSGANVLTF; DNA: TGTGCCAGCAGCCGACAGGGCAACTCTGGGGCCAACGTCCTGACTTTC
size: NA; J: TRBJ2-3; D: NA; V: TRBV30; CDR3: CAWGRDTQYF; DNA: TGTGCCTGGGGGAGGGATACGCAGTATTTT
size: NA; J: TRBJ2-7; D: TRBD2; V: TRBV28; CDR3: CASSLSQASGSTKQYF; DNA: TGTGCCAGCAGTTTAAGCCAGGCTAGCGGGAGTACGAAGCAGTACTTC
size: NA; J: TRBJ2-5; D: TRBD2; V: TRBV7-9; CDR3: CASTSGTSGVETQYF; DNA: TGTGCCAGCACCAGCGGGACTAGCGGGGTAGAGACCCAGTACTTC
size: NA; J: TRBJ1-1; D: TRBD1; V: TRBV5-1; CDR3: CASSMDIPGQDYLNTEAFF; DNA: TGCGCCAGCAGCATGGACATTCCGGGACAGGACTACCTAAACACTGAAGCTTTCTTT
size: NA; J: TRBJ1-5; D: NA; V: TRBV7-9; CDR3: CASSVTGSVQPQHF; DNA: TGTGCCAGCAGCGTGACAGGTTCAGTTCAGCCCCAGCATTTT
size: NA; J: TRBJ2-6; D: NA; V: TRBV7-8; CDR3: CASSFRQDHRANVLTF; DNA: TGTGCCAGCAGCTTTCGACAGGATCACCGGGCCAACGTCCTGACTTTC
size: NA; J: TRBJ2-5; D: TRBD2; V: TRBV11-3; CDR3: CASSDRWGRGGTQYF; DNA: TGTGCCAGCAGCGACCGTTGGGGTCGGGGGGGGACCCAGTACTTC
size: NA; J: TRBJ2-2; D: NA; V: TRBV7-8; CDR3: CASSFLQGPGELFF; DNA: TGTGCCAGCAGCTTCCTACAGGGTCCAGGGGAGCTGTTTTTT
size: NA; J: TRBJ1-6; D: TRBD1; V: TRBV27; CDR3: CASNFQGAASPLHF; DNA: TGTGCCAGCAATTTCCAGGGGGCCGCTTCACCCCTCCACTTT
size: NA; J: TRBJ1-1; D: NA; V: TRBV7-3; CDR3: CASSLNTNTEAFF; DNA: TGTGCCAGCAGCTTAAACACCAACACTGAAGCTTTCTTT
size: NA; J: TRBJ2-7; D: TRBD1; V: TRBV5-4; CDR3: CASSLGQGVSYEQYF; DNA: TGTGCCAGCAGCCTTGGACAGGGAGTTTCCTACGAGCAGTACTTC
size: NA; J: TRBJ2-7; D: TRBD1; V: TRBV9; CDR3: CASSVSAGGGEQYF; DNA: TGTGCCAGCAGCGTATCTGCAGGGGGTGGAGAGCAGTACTTC
size: NA; J: TRBJ2-3; D: TRBD2; V: TRBV7-3; CDR3: CASSRSGGADTQYF; DNA: TGTGCCAGCAGCCGTAGCGGGGGAGCAGATACGCAGTATTTT
size: NA; J: TRBJ2-7; D: TRBD2; V: TRBV5-4; CDR3: CASSLGGLATYEQYF; DNA: TGTGCCAGCAGCTTGGGGGGACTAGCTACCTACGAGCAGTACTTC
size: NA; J: TRBJ1-2; D: NA; V: TRBV9; CDR3: CASSVAQGTDGYTF; DNA: TGTGCCAGCAGCGTAGCGCAGGGTACCGATGGCTACACCTTC
size: NA; J: TRBJ2-7; D: TRBD1; V: TRBV15; CDR3: CATSRARGQGVYEQYF; DNA: TGTGCCACCAGCAGAGCCCGGGGACAGGGCGTCTACGAGCAGTACTTC
size: NA; J: TRBJ2-5; D: NA; V: TRBV28; CDR3: CASSLYRKETQYF; DNA: TGTGCCAGCAGTTTATACAGGAAAGAGACCCAGTACTTC
size: NA; J: TRBJ2-5; D: TRBD1; V: TRBV28; CDR3: CASSSTGAGETQYF; DNA: TGTGCCAGCAGTTCGACAGGGGCCGGAGAGACCCAGTACTTC
size: NA; J: TRBJ2-5; D: TRBD2; V: TRBV5-4; CDR3: CASSPQLAGRETQYF; DNA: TGTGCCAGCAGCCCTCAGCTAGCGGGGCGGGAGACCCAGTACTTC
size: NA; J: TRBJ2-1; D: NA; V: TRBV28; CDR3: CASSPGEGEQFF; DNA: TGTGCCAGCAGTCCAGGGGAGGGTGAGCAGTTCTTC
size: NA; J: TRBJ1-5; D: NA; V: TRBV6-5; CDR3: CASSRDNSNQPQHF; DNA: TGTGCCAGCAGTAGGGACAATAGCAATCAGCCCCAGCATTTT
size: NA; J: TRBJ1-1; D: NA; V: TRBV21-1; CDR3: CASSTTMTGANTEAFF; DNA: TGTGCCAGCAGCACGACCATGACAGGAGCAAACACTGAAGCTTTCTTT
size: NA; J: TRBJ2-3; D: TRBD2; V: TRBV29-1; CDR3: CSVEPAGASDTQYF; DNA: TGCAGCGTTGAACCGGCGGGAGCATCAGATACGCAGTATTTT
size: NA; J: TRBJ1-2; D: NA; V: TRBV5-4; CDR3: CASSLDRNYGYTF; DNA: TGTGCCAGCAGTTTAGACAGGAATTATGGCTACACCTTC
size: NA; J: TRBJ1-1; D: NA; V: TRBV11-2; CDR3: CASSFEPGLEAFF; DNA: TGTGCCAGCAGCTTCGAACCTGGGCTCGAAGCTTTCTTT
size: NA; J: TRBJ2-7; D: TRBD1; V: TRBV28; CDR3: CASTTDRGRPYEQYF; DNA: TGTGCCAGCACTACCGACAGGGGGCGCCCCTACGAGCAGTACTTC
size: NA; J: TRBJ2-3; D: NA; V: TRBV4-1; CDR3: CASSPETSKTDTQYF; DNA: TGCGCCAGCAGCCCAGAAACGAGTAAAACAGATACGCAGTATTTT
size: NA; J: TRBJ2-1; D: NA; V: TRBV11-1; CDR3: CASSLAGGWSYNEQFF; DNA: TGTGCCAGCAGCTTAGCCGGCGGGTGGTCCTACAATGAGCAGTTCTTC
size: few; J: TRBJ1-6; D: NA; V: TRBV5-1; CDR3: CASSLGAENSPLHF; DNA: TGCGCCAGCAGCTTGGGAGCGGAAAATTCACCCCTCCACTTT
size: NA; J: TRBJ1-2; D: TRBD1; V: TRBV7-2; CDR3: CASSVGTGVRNGYTF; DNA: TGTGCCAGCAGCGTCGGGACAGGGGTTAGAAATGGCTACACCTTC
size: NA; J: TRBJ1-6; D: TRBD1; V: TRBV2; CDR3: CASRDRGINSPLHF; DNA: TGTGCCAGCAGGGACAGGGGGATTAATTCACCCCTCCACTTT
size: NA; J: TRBJ2-7; D: NA; V: TRBV21-1; CDR3: CASSKGPQSPYEQYF; DNA: TGTGCCAGCAGCAAAGGACCACAGTCACCTTACGAGCAGTACTTC
size: once; J: TRBJ2-7; D: NA; V: TRBV7-4; CDR3: CASSSPTGVCYEQYF; DNA: TGTGCCAGCAGCTCCCCCACGGGAGTCTGCTACGAGCAGTACTTC
size: NA; J: TRBJ2-5; D: TRBD2; V: TRBV30; CDR3: CAGGGRFQETQYF; DNA: TGTGCCGGGGGGGGTCGGTTCCAAGAGACCCAGTACTTC
size: NA; J: TRBJ2-5; D: TRBD1; V: TRBV2; CDR3: CASSTQQGAGETQYF; DNA: TGTGCCAGCAGCACCCAACAGGGGGCTGGGGAGACCCAGTACTTC